Below, 12 T cell receptor beta chains from the same sample are listed, as sequenced in a study of T cell repertoires in cytomegalovirus infection. TCRdb called the reads again in MiXCR, with one record for every CDR3 protein. Here the sample spans 650,000 to 900,000 distinct CDR3 sequences, under 35% being singletons. These receptors' targets are unknown. Sequences were derived from cultured CD8+ T cells from PBMCs, sampled from culture after CMV antigen stimulation. These receptor sequences come from a human donor in good health (CMV status not recorded). Some clones in this sample may be carry-over from other donors' samples.

This clonotype has at least ten counts. V is TRBV6-5 and J is TRBJ2-1, with TRBD1 matching over 7 bases. This CDR3 is 14 amino acids long. Looked up from germline, CDR1 is MNHEY and CDR2 is SVGAGI. Trimming took 6 bases from V and 3 from J; bases not matched to a gene: 5. The CDR3 coding sequence is TGTGCCAGCAGCCGGGACAGACGCTACAATGAGCAGTTCTTC. Residues: CASSRDRRYNEQFF.

In this sample, this clonotype turned up many times. This chain links TRBV7-2 with TRBJ2-7; maybe TRBD2 (6 bases). The V end was cut by 0 bases, the J end by 2 bases, with 14 bases between. Germline loops: CDR1 SGHTA, CDR2 FQGNSA. The CDR3 has 16 amino acids. CDR3 residues: CASSLAAGKKPYEQYF. CDR3 coding DNA: TGTGCCAGCAGCTTAGCGGCGGGGAAAAAGCCCTACGAGCAGTACTTC.

This clonotype was detected a few times. This sequence joins TRBV12-3 or TRBV12-4 and TRBJ2-7; a weak D match, TRBD1 (6 bases). This CDR3 region has 15 residues. V was pared by 5 bases and J by 4 bases, with 18 bases between. The CDR3 spells CASSQGQNNPYEQYF. The CDR3 DNA sequence: TGTGCCAGCAGTCAAGGACAGAACAATCCTTACGAGCAGTACTTC.

This clonotype was counted only a few times. This chain joins TRBV19 and TRBJ2-5; 13 nucleotides agree with TRBD2. The germline gives CDR1 LNHDA, CDR2 SQIVND (reference sequence). The CDR3 is made up of 14 amino acids. The V segment lost 10 bases and the J segment 9 bases; nucleotides outside the gene matches: 11. The CDR3, as DNA: TGTGCCACCACTAGCGGGGGGGCCGCATTGGCCCAGTACTTC. Its protein product is CATTSGGAALAQYF.

V is TRBV6-5 and J is TRBJ1-1; no reliable D call. Germline CDR1 MNHEY, CDR2 SVGAGI. This CDR3 is built from 15 residues. V was cut by 5 bases and J by 0 bases, with 13 bases left in between. CDR3 region: CASSEDNSLNTEAFF. The CDR3 DNA is TGTGCCAGCAGTGAGGATAACAGCTTGAACACTGAAGCTTTCTTT.

V and J are TRBV6-6 and TRBJ1-1, with a weak D call TRBD1 (5 bases). The CDR3 consists of 17 residues. Germline CDR1 is MNHNY and CDR2 is SVGAGI (reference sequence). V lost 0 bases and J 1 base, leaving 15 bases between the germline ends. CDR3 region: CASSYSYGGDGNTEAFF. CDR3 nucleotides: TGTGCCAGCAGTTACTCGTACGGGGGGGACGGGAACACTGAAGCTTTCTTT.

This chain uses TRBV9 with TRBJ2-3, with D possibly being TRBD2 (6 bases). Looked up from germline, CDR1 is SGDLS and CDR2 is YYNGEE. V was trimmed by 3 bases and J by 2 bases, leaving 13 bases between them. The CDR3 is made up of 15 amino acids. The CDR3 sequence: CASSAEGGSTDTQYF. The CDR3 DNA reads as TGTGCCAGCAGCGCCGAGGGAGGATCCACAGATACGCAGTATTTT.

The V and J genes are TRBV15 and TRBJ2-7; either TRBD1 or TRBD2 may fit D (5 bases each). V shed 5 bases and J shed 5 bases, with 10 bases lying between them. Germline lookup yields CDR1 LNHNV and CDR2 YYDKDF (reference sequence). The CDR3 covers 12 residues. The CDR3 loop is CATSLGTDEQYF. The CDR3 DNA is TGTGCCACCAGCTTGGGGACCGACGAGCAGTACTTC.

The chain recombines TRBV11-2 with TRBJ1-4, with a possible D match to TRBD1 (6 bases). V shed 5 bases and J shed 6 bases, with 16 bases lying between them. The CDR3 has 15 amino acids. The V gene's germline CDR1 is SGHAT and CDR2 FQNNGV. The CDR3 reads CASSPAGGSYEKLFF. CDR3 bases: TGTGCCAGCAGCCCCGCGGGGGGCTCTTATGAAAAACTGTTTTTT.

This rearrangement joins TRBV6-2 or TRBV6-3 to TRBJ1-1, with 7 nucleotides matching TRBD1. The CDR3 extends over 14 amino acids. V lost 6 bases to trimming and J lost 1 base; unmatched junction nucleotides: 5. The germline CDR1 and CDR2 sequences are MNHEY and SVGEGT. In DNA form, the CDR3 reads TGTGCCAGCAGAGCACAGGGGAGGAACACTGAAGCTTTCTTT. Translated: CASRAQGRNTEAFF.

The chain has TRBV13 and TRBJ2-6; possibly TRBD1 or TRBD2 for D (5 bases each). Per the germline V gene, CDR1 is PRHDT and CDR2 is FYEKMQ (reference sequence). This CDR3 has 17 amino acids. Deletions cut 4 bases from V and 0 bases from J, with 13 bases between. CDR3 coding DNA: TGTGCCAGCAGCTCCCGGGACGGCAGCTCTGGGGCCAACGTCCTGACTTTC. Translated, it gives CASSSRDGSSGANVLTF.

In this sample, this clonotype turned up many times. The V and J genes are TRBV7-8 and TRBJ2-1, with D uncertain. Germline V gene lookup returns CDR1 SGHVS and CDR2 FQNEAQ. This CDR3 is 15 amino acids long. The V and J ends lost 0 bases and 6 bases respectively, with 12 bases between them. Here the CDR3 DNA reads TGTGCCAGCAGCTTAGCCGTATATTCTTCCAATGAGCAGTTCTTC. The encoded protein is CASSLAVYSSNEQFF.